This T cell receptor beta chain was sequenced during a study of blood T cell repertoires in COVID-19. The germline CDR1 and CDR2 sequences are LGHDT and YNNKEL (reference sequence). CDR3 length: 14 residues. Deletions cut 1 base from V and 0 bases from J, with 6 bases between. TCRdb's copy holds only in-frame clones and misses some; the assay was immunoSEQ multiplex PCR. Seen here are roughly 250,000 clones, 75% to 90% observed once, and the top ten hold roughly 6%. This TCR was sampled from a woman in her 30s with acute COVID-19. Sequenced sample: PBMCs or T cells enriched from blood (not recorded which). The J gene is TRBJ1-2, the V gene TRBV3-1 (or the pseudogene TRBV3-2); D uncertain. The CDR3, as DNA: TGTGCCAGCAGCCAAGGTCGTACTAACTATGGCTACACCTTC. This encodes CASSQGRTNYGYTF.